Listed here are 8 T cell receptor beta chains from one sample, sequenced in a study of OX40 agonist ivuxolimab in advanced cancers. Clones were read by immunoSEQ multiplex PCR, and TCRdb kept only the in-frame ones, dropping some. The sample holds over 75,000 clones, about 87% seen once. This material consisted of CD4+ or CD8+ T cells sorted from blood, taken in a trial of the OX40 agonist ivuxolimab. The receptor source for this set is an adult with an advanced solid tumor such as melanoma, head and neck, liver or kidney cancer.

With regard to this clone: An end of the junction does not agree with germline; a read error may underlie this. This chain uses TRBV7-7 with TRBJ2-5; TRBD2 agrees at 9 bases. From germline, CDR1 is SSHAT and CDR2 FNYEAQ (reference sequence). There are 15 residues in the CDR3. The DNA of the CDR3 is TGTGCTAGCAGCTTAGCTCCTAGCGGGATAGAGACCCAGTACTTC. Translated: CASSLAPSGIETQYF. Using reference TRBV7-7 and TRBJ2-5 for the parts outside the CDR3, the full variable domain is GAGVSQSPRYKVTKRGQDVTLRCDPISSHATLYWYQQALGQGPEFLTYFNYEAQPDKSGLPSDRFSAERPEGSISTLTIQRTEQRDSAMYRCASSLAPSGIETQYFGPGTRLLVL.

The chain combines TRBV5-1 with TRBJ2-1; 8 bases align to TRBD1. Germline V CDR1 and CDR2: SGHRS, YFSETQ. The CDR3 has 14 amino acids. With V trimmed by 2 bases and J by 5 bases, 3 bases remained unmatched. In DNA form, the CDR3 reads TGCGCCAGCAGCTTCCGACAGGGGCACAATGAGCAGTTCTTC. This encodes CASSFRQGHNEQFF.

This chain uses TRBV11-3 with TRBJ2-3; D is perhaps TRBD2 (6 bases). The CDR3 is 15 residues long. Trimming took 5 bases from V and 1 from J, leaving 13 bases between them. CDR1 and CDR2 (germline): SGHNT, YENEEA. CDR3 loop: CASSRGLPGTDTQYF. The CDR3 nucleotides read TGTGCCAGCAGCAGGGGACTCCCTGGCACAGATACGCAGTATTTT. Supplemented by reference TRBV11-3 and TRBJ2-3, the full variable domain reads EAGVVQSPRYKIIEKKQPVAFWCNPISGHNTLYWYLQNLGQGPELLIRYENEEAVDDSQLPKDRFSAERLKGVDSTLKIQPAELGDSAVYLCASSRGLPGTDTQYFGPGTRLTVL.

Of note for this clone: The identical CDR3 is also encoded by other nucleotide sequences in the sample. This chain links TRBV14 with TRBJ1-1, with 7 bases matching TRBD1. CDR3 length equals 16 residues. Germline CDR1 is SGHDN and CDR2 is FVKESK. After removal of 6 bases from V and 4 bases from J, the junction contained 14 bases not matched to a gene. For the CDR3, the DNA is TGTGCCAGCAGTCGGTACAAGGGGGCGCAAGGCACTGAAGCTTTCTTT. It is translated as CASSRYKGAQGTEAFF.

J is TRBJ2-7 and V is TRBV11-2; D not certain. The germline CDR1 and CDR2 sequences are SGHAT and FQNNGV. CDR3 size: 14 residues. Deletions cut 5 bases from V and 4 bases from J, with 15 bases between. CDR3 protein: CASSPASPAYEQYV. The CDR3 region has the DNA TGTGCCAGCAGCCCCGCCTCGCCCGCATACGAGCAGTACGTC.

The chain links TRBV2 to TRBJ2-3; 12 bases are a match to TRBD2. The V and J ends lost 3 bases and 2 bases, in that order; junction bases with no gene match: 12. The CDR3 runs to 19 residues. The germline V gene encodes CDR1 SNHLY and CDR2 FYNNEI. CDR3 protein: CASSDLAGGPVENTDTQYF. The CDR3 DNA follows: TGTGCCAGCAGTGACCTAGCGGGAGGGCCGGTTGAGAACACAGATACGCAGTATTTT.

Points on this clone: Other DNA sequences in the same sample also yield this CDR3. This chain links TRBV2 with TRBJ1-1; a possible D gene is TRBD1 (6 bases). The CDR3 contains 14 residues. CDR1 SNHLY and CDR2 FYNNEI come from the germline V gene. V lost 1 base to trimming and J lost 4 bases, with 10 bases between them. CDR3 region: CASSEGFRGTEAFF. CDR3 coding DNA: TGTGCCAGCAGTGAAGGGTTCAGGGGCACTGAAGCTTTCTTT.

CDR3 bases: TGTGCCACCAGCAGAGATCTGCCGTCGGCGGGAGAGGACGGGGAGCTGTTTTTT. This sequence encodes CATSRDLPSAGEDGELFF. The genes are TRBV15 and TRBJ2-2; 7 bases agree with TRBD2. The V gene's germline CDR1 is LNHNV and CDR2 YYDKDF (reference sequence). With 0 bases clipped from V and 7 bases from J, the junction kept 14 bases outside the gene matches. This CDR3 has 18 residues.